The text below deals with one T cell receptor (beta chain). J lost 4 bases, V lost 9 bases, and 6 bases had no gene match. CDR1 is MRHNA, CDR2 SNTAGT, per germline. The CDR3 covers 14 residues. The data derive from a study of blood T cell repertoires in COVID-19. At the level of the study: The origin of the acute and convalescent COVID-19 samples was the United States, Italy and Spain. The analysed material was cDNA or gDNA that came from T cells, B-cell-depleted T cells, or PBMCs.

Clones were sequenced by immunoSEQ multiplex PCR, and TCRdb holds only the in-frame ones, with some missing. The sample carries under 100,000 clones, about 84% recorded once. The clonotype originates from a man older than 75 with active or convalescent COVID-19. The J gene is TRBJ1-5, the V gene TRBV6-4; 10 bases map to TRBD1. The sample was peripheral blood. CDR3 nucleotides: TGTGCCAGACTGACAGGGGGCAATAATCAGCCCCAGCATTTT. Its translation: CARLTGGNNQPQHF.